Described below is a single T cell receptor (beta chain) sequence and its context. Its cognate antigen is unknown. The data derive from a study of cytomegalovirus exposure and HLA in healthy donors. Per germline, CDR1 SEHNR and CDR2 FQNEAQ (reference sequence). Trimming took 2 bases from V and 1 from J; bases not matched to a gene: 9. This CDR3 has 17 amino acids. Overall study findings and caveats: The study put 150 or so TCR beta chains on its list as cytomegalovirus-associated. Relative to equally common others, HLA-associated TCR beta chains showed greater clonal expansion in a later analysis. It has been reported that TCR beta sequences accurately predicted the HLA-A and HLA-B alleles of most subjects.

The PCR ran on 60 Vbeta and 13 Jbeta primers. Method: immunoSEQ multiplex PCR; TCRdb's copy keeps in-frame clones and lacks some. The sample includes some 80,000 clones, around 79% seen only once; the top ten take approximately 1.5%. The chain links TRBV7-9 to TRBJ2-7; 9 positions match TRBD1. The sequence derives from a man aged 35 to 55 in good health and CMV-seronegative. Sequences were obtained from PBMCs. CDR3 coding DNA: TGTGCCAGCAGCTTAACCACAGGGGGCCCCAGATCCTACGAGCAGTACTTC. Protein: CASSLTTGGPRSYEQYF.